This passage covers 20 T cell receptor beta chains from one sample sequenced in a study of cytomegalovirus exposure and HLA in healthy donors. This table comes from immunoSEQ multiplex PCR, and its TCRdb copy is limited to in-frame clones, with some not included. The table lists 200,000 to 300,000 clones, 75% to 90% of them singletons, with about 1.2% in the top ten. The sample comprised PBMCs. The receptors here all came from a woman aged 30 to 39 in good health and CMV-seropositive.

CDR3 sequence reads: CASRTGLAFGDTQYF. CDR3 in DNA: TGTGCCAGCCGAACAGGACTAGCGTTTGGAGATACGCAGTATTTT. The chain carries TRBV2 and TRBJ2-3; TRBD2 agrees at 9 bases. The CDR3 is 15 residues long. J gave up 5 bases and V 8 bases, and 11 bases lay outside the gene matches. Per the germline V gene, CDR1 is SNHLY and CDR2 is FYNNEI.

The chain couples TRBV7-8 to TRBJ2-1; D gene ambiguous. Germline assignment: CDR1 SGHVS and CDR2 FQNEAQ. The germline V and J ends were trimmed by 6 bases and 8 bases, with 17 bases remaining between them. The CDR3 sequence is 14 residues long. CDR3 sequence reads: CASRAFVSLDEQFF. As DNA, the CDR3 is TGTGCCAGCAGAGCGTTTGTTAGCCTAGATGAGCAGTTCTTC.

In its sample, this clone was seen a few times. Written as DNA, the CDR3 is TGTGCCAGCAGTGACGCGCTCTACGAGCAGTACTTC. Translation: CASSDALYEQYF. V gene TRBV2 combines with J gene TRBJ2-7; D call uncertain. Germline V lookup: CDR1 SNHLY, CDR2 FYNNEI. Trimming left V 3 bases short and J 3 bases short, with 6 bases between. The CDR3 length is 12 residues.

The chain combines TRBV4-1 with TRBJ2-7; perhaps TRBD1 as D (5 bases). The CDR3 is 14 amino acids. V was shortened by 2 bases and J by 0 bases, with 8 bases between the two germline ends. CDR1 and CDR2 from the germline V gene are MGHRA and YSYEKL. CDR3 in DNA: TGCGCCAGCAGCCAACAGACAGTCTCCTACGAGCAGTACTTC. Its translation is CASSQQTVSYEQYF.

The CDR3 DNA reads as TGTGCCAGCAGCTTAGCGGGAGAAGCGATTGAGCAGTTCTTC. The encoded protein is CASSLAGEAIEQFF. The rearrangement uses TRBV7-8 and TRBJ2-1, with D maybe TRBD2 (5 bases). The CDR3 runs 14 residues. Trimming shortened V by 0 bases and J by 9 bases, and 12 bases separated the two germline ends. Germline loops: CDR1 SGHVS, CDR2 FQNEAQ.

The table lists this clone with a count of one. J is TRBJ2-1 and V is TRBV19; 12 bases line up with TRBD2. CDR3 length: 18 residues. Germline assignment: CDR1 LNHDA and CDR2 SQIVND (reference sequence). J lost 1 base, V lost 3 bases, and 7 bases had no gene match. DNA for the CDR3: TGTGCCAGTAGTATCTCTAGCGGGAGGGACCTTTCCTACAATGAGCAGTTCTTC. It translates to CASSISSGRDLSYNEQFF.

This chain links TRBV11-3 with TRBJ2-3, with unresolved D. V was trimmed by 0 bases and J by 2 bases, leaving 3 bases between them. Germline-derived CDR1 and CDR2 are SGHNT and YENEEA. This CDR3 region has 13 residues. CDR3 nucleotide sequence: TGTGCCAGCAGCTTAGATATCACAGATACGCAGTATTTT. As protein: CASSLDITDTQYF.

This clone showed up just once. The chain links TRBV7-3 to TRBJ2-7; 8 bases line up with TRBD2. Germline V lookup: CDR1 SGHTA, CDR2 FQGTGA. J gave up 7 bases and V 5 bases, and 13 bases lay outside the gene matches. CDR3 length equals 15 residues. CDR3 sequence (DNA): TGTGCCAGCAGCCCTACCGGACTAGCTCTCTTAGAGCAGTACTTC. Translated: CASSPTGLALLEQYF.

This clone showed up many times. The rearrangement joins TRBV6-1 to TRBJ1-2, with TRBD1 identical over 7 bases. Germline values: CDR1 MNHNS, CDR2 SASEGT. The trim removed 6 bases at V and 8 bases at J, leaving 9 bases unmatched. This CDR3 is 13 amino acids long. CDR3 protein: CASRRRGLTGYTF. The DNA for the CDR3 is TGTGCCAGCAGGCGCAGGGGGTTAACGGGCTACACCTTC.

V is TRBV5-1 and J is TRBJ2-1; TRBD1 agrees at 10 bases. The J segment lost 8 bases and the V segment lost 3 bases, leaving 5 bases of the junction unmatched. The CDR3 length is 14 residues. The germline CDR1 and CDR2 sequences are SGHRS and YFSETQ. CDR3 sequence (DNA): TGCGCCAGCAGCTCGGGACAGGGGAGAGATGAGCAGTTCTTC. Translated: CASSSGQGRDEQFF.

The chain links TRBV11-2 to TRBJ2-3; D gene unclear. V was clipped by 0 bases and J by 6 bases, with 10 bases between them. The CDR3 is made up of 14 amino acids. The germline V gene has CDR1 SGHAT and CDR2 FQNNGV. The CDR3 DNA is TGTGCCAGCAGCTTAGATAGTGAGTGGGATACGCAGTATTTT. Amino acids: CASSLDSEWDTQYF.

J is TRBJ2-4 and V is TRBV28, with TRBD1 matching 10 bases. With V trimmed by 7 bases and J by 7 bases, 10 bases remained unmatched. The V gene's germline CDR1 is MDHEN and CDR2 SYDVKM. The CDR3 spans 15 residues. Here the CDR3 reads CASTFRDRGRNIQYF. CDR3 sequence (DNA): TGTGCCAGCACCTTTCGGGACAGGGGTAGGAACATTCAGTACTTC.

The genes are TRBV28 and TRBJ1-5, with 7 bases that match TRBD1. With V trimmed by 2 bases and J by 3 bases, 4 bases remained unmatched. The CDR3 has 15 residues. The germline CDR1 and CDR2 sequences are MDHEN and SYDVKM. The DNA of the CDR3 is TGTGCCAGCAGTTTAAAGGGACAGCTCAATCAGCCCCAGCATTTT. Translating gives CASSLKGQLNQPQHF. Looking up the rest from reference TRBV28 and TRBJ1-5 gives the full variable domain: DVKVTQSSRYLVKRTGEKVFLECVQDMDHENMFWYRQDPGLGLRLIYFSYDVKMKEKGDIPEGYSVSREKKERFSLILESASTNQTSMYLCASSLKGQLNQPQHFGDGTRLSIL.

The table lists this clone with a count of one. J is TRBJ1-4 and V is TRBV6-6, with a weak D call TRBD1 (5 bases). Germline assignment: CDR1 MNHNY and CDR2 SVGAGI (reference sequence). The CDR3 loop spans 15 amino acids. Trimming took 6 bases from V and 6 from J, leaving 17 bases between them. DNA for the CDR3: TGTGCCAGCAGACCTTGGGGGGGTTCAGATGAAAAACTGTTTTTT. It translates to CASRPWGGSDEKLFF.

This clone was picked up one time. For the CDR3, the DNA is TGTGCCAGCAGCCGGGGGGCAACTAATGAAAAACTGTTTTTT. It encodes CASSRGATNEKLFF. The chain combines TRBV5-4 with TRBJ1-4; weak D call: TRBD1 (5 bases). The germline gives CDR1 SGHNT, CDR2 YYREEE (reference sequence). This CDR3 has 14 residues. Trimming removed 4 bases from V and 0 bases from J, with 7 bases in between.

Only one count was recorded for this clone. V gene TRBV18 combines with J gene TRBJ2-1; 9 bases are a match to TRBD2. CDR3 length: 15 residues. Germline CDR1 is KGHSH and CDR2 is LQKENI. V was pared by 1 base and J by 5 bases, with 3 bases of the junction left unmatched. CDR3: CASSPLIAGDNEQFF. Written as DNA, the CDR3 is TGTGCCAGCTCACCACTGATAGCGGGAGACAATGAGCAGTTCTTC.

DNA of the CDR3: TGTGCCAGCAGCGTCGGCGGCCCGGATGTGCAGTACTTC. Its translation is CASSVGGPDVQYF. J is TRBJ2-7 and V is TRBV9; D is unclear. From germline, CDR1 is SGDLS and CDR2 YYNGEE. The CDR3 has 13 amino acids. The V end was cut by 2 bases, the J end by 9 bases, with 15 bases between.

The chain links TRBV4-2 to TRBJ1-2; D remains unclear. V lost 5 bases and J lost 4, with 11 bases in between. Germline V gene sequence: CDR1 LGHNA, CDR2 YNFKEQ. The CDR3 loop spans 13 amino acids. CDR3 in DNA: TGTGCCAGCAGCACCGACATAACCTATGGCTACACCTTC. Its translation is CASSTDITYGYTF.

The J gene is TRBJ1-2, the V gene TRBV7-9; D is ambiguous. The length of the CDR3 is 17 residues. V lost 0 bases to trimming and J lost 5 bases, with 19 bases between them. CDR1 and CDR2 (germline): SEHNR, FQNEAQ (reference sequence). CDR3 nucleotide sequence: TGTGCCAGCAGCTTAGCAAGTTTGGACTTCCTGGGGTATGGCTACACCTTC. It yields the protein CASSLASLDFLGYGYTF. The complete variable domain, with remaining parts taken from reference TRBV7-9 and TRBJ1-2, reads DTGVSQNPRHKITKRGQNVTFRCDPISEHNRLYWYRQTLGQGPEFLTYFQNEAQLEKSRLLSDRFSAERPKGSFSTLEIQRTEQGDSAMYLCASSLASLDFLGYGYTFGSGTRLTVV.

J is TRBJ2-7 and V is TRBV2, with TRBD1 as a possible D gene (6 bases). V lost 7 bases and J lost 3, with 16 bases in between. Germline V lookup: CDR1 SNHLY, CDR2 FYNNEI. The CDR3 covers 14 residues. CDR3: CASTPDSQYYEQYF. The CDR3, as DNA: TGTGCCAGCACCCCGGACAGCCAGTACTACGAGCAGTACTTC.